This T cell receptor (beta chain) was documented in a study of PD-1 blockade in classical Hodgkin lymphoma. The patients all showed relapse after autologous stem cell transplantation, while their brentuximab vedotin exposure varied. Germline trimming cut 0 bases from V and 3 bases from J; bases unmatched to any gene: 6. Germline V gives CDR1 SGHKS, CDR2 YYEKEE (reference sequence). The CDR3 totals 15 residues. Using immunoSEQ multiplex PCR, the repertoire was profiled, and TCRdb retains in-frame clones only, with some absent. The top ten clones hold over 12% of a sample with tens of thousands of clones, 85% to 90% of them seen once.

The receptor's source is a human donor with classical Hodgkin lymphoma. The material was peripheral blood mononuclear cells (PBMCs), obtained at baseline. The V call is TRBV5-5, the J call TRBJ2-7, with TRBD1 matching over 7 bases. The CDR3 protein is CASSLGGTASYEQYF. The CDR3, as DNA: TGTGCCAGCAGCTTGGGAGGGACAGCCAGCTACGAGCAGTACTTC.